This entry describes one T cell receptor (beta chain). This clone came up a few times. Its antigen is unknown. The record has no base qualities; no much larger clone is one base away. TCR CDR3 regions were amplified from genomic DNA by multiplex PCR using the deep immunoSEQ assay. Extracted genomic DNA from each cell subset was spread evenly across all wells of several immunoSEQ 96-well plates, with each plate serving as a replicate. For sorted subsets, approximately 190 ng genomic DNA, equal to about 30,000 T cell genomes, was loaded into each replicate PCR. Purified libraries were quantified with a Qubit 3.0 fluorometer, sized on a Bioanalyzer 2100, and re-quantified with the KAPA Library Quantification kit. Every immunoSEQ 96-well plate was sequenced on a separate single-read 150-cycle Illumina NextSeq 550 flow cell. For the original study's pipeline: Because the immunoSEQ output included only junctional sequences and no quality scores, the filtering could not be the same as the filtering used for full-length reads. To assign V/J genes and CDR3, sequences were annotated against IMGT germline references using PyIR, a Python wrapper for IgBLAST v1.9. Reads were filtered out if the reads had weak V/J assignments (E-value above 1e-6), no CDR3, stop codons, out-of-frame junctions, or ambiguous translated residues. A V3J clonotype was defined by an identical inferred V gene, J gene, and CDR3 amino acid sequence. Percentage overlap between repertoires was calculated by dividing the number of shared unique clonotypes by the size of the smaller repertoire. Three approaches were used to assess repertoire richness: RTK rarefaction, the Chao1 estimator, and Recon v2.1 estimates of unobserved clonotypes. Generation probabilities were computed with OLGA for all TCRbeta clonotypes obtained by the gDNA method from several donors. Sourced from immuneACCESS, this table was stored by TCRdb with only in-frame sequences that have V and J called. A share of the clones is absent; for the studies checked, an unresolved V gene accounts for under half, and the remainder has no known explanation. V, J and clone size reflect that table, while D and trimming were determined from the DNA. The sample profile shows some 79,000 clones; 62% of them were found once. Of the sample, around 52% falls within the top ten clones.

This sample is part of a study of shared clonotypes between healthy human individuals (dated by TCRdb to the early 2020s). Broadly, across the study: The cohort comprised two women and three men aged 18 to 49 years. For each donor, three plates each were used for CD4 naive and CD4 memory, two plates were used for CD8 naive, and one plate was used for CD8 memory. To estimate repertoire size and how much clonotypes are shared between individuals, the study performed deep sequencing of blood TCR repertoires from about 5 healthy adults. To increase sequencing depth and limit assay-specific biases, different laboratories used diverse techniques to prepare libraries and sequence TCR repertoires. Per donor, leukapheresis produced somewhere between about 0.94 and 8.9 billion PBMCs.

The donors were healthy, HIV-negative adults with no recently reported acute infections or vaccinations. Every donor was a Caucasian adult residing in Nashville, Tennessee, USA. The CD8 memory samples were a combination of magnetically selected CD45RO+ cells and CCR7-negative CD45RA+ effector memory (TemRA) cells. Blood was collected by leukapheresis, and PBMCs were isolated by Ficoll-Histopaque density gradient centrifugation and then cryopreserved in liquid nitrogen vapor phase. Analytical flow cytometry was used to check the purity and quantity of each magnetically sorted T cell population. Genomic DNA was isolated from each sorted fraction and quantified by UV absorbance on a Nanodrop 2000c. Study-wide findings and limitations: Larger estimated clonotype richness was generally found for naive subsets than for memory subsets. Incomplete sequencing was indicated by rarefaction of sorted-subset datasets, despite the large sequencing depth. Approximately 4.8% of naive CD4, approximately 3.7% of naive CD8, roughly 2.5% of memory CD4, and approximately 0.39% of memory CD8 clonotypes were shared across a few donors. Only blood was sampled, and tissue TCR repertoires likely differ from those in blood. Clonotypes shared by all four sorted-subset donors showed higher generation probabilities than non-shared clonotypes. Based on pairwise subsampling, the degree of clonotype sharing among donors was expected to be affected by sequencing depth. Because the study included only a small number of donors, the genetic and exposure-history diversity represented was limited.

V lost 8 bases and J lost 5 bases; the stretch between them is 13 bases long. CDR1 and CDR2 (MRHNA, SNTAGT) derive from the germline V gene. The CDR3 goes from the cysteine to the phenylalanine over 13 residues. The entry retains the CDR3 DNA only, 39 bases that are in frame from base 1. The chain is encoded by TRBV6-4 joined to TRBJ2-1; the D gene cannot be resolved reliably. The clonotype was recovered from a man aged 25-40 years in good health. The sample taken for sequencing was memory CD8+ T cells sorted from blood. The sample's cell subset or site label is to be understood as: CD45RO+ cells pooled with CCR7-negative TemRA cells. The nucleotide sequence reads TGTGCCAGCTCCCCCTCGATCAACAATGAGCAGTTCTTC. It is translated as CASSPSINNEQFF.